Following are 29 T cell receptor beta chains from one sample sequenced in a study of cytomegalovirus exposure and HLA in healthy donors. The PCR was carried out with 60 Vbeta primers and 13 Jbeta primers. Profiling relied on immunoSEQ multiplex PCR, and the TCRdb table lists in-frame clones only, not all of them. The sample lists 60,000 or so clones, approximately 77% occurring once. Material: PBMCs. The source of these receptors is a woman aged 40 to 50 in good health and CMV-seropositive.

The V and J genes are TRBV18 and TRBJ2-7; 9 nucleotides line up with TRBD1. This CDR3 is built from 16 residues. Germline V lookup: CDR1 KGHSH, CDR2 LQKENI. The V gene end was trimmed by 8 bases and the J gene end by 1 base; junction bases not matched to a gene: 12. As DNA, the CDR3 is TGTGCCAGCGCCTCCACCGGGACAGGGCGGTCCTACGAGCAGTACTTC. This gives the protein CASASTGTGRSYEQYF.

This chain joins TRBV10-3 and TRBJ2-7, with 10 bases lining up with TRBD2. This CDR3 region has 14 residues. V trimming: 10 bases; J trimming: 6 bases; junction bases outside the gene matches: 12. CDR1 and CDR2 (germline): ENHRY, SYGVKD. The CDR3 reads CATGWERGGSEQYF. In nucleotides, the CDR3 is TGTGCCACGGGGTGGGAGCGGGGGGGTTCCGAGCAGTACTTC.

The CDR3 DNA is TGTGCCAGCAGCGAACTAGGGACTAGCAAAGAGACCCAGTACTTC. This sequence encodes CASSELGTSKETQYF. The V call is TRBV7-9, the J call TRBJ2-5, with TRBD2 identical over 9 bases. Germline values: CDR1 SEHNR, CDR2 FQNEAQ (reference sequence). Unmatched junction bases numbered 7, after V lost 5 bases and J lost 3 bases. The CDR3 has 15 residues.

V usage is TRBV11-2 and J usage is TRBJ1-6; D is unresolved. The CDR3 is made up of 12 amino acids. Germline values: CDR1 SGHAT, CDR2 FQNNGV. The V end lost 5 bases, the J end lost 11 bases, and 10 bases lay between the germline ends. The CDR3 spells CASSPYGAPLHF. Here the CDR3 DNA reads TGTGCCAGCAGCCCCTACGGGGCACCCCTCCACTTT.

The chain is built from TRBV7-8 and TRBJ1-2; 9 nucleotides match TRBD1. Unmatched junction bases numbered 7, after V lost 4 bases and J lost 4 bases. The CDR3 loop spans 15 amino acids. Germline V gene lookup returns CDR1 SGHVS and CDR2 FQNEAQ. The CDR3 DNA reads TGTGCCAGCAGCTCGGGACAGGGTTATCTCTATGGCTACACCTTC. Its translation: CASSSGQGYLYGYTF.

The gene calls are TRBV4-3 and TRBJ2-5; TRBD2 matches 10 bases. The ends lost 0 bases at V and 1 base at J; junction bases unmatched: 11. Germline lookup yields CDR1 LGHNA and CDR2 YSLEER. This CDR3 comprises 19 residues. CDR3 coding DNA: TGCGCCAGCAGCCAAGATCGTGCGACAAGCGGGGGGGCCCAAGAGACCCAGTACTTC. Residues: CASSQDRATSGGAQETQYF.

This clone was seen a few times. Here the CDR3 DNA reads TGCGCCAGCAGCCAAGCCGGTGGGGAGCTGTTTTTT. Its translation: CASSQAGGELFF. The gene calls are TRBV4-1 and TRBJ2-2; D not certain. This CDR3 spans 12 amino acids. Trimming pared 1 base from V and 8 bases from J, leaving 5 bases between. Germline CDR1 and CDR2: MGHRA and YSYEKL.

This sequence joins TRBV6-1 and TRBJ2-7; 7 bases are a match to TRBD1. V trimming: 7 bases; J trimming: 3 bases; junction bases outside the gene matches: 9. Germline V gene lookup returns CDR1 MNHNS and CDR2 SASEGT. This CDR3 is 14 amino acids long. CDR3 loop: CASKGWNRGYEQYF. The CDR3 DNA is TGTGCCAGCAAAGGTTGGAACAGGGGCTACGAGCAGTACTTC.

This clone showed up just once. The CDR3 nucleotides are TGTGCCAGCAGCTTAGTGTGGTCAGGGGAAGAGACCCAGTACTTC. This sequence encodes CASSLVWSGEETQYF. This chain links TRBV7-6 with TRBJ2-5; weak D call: TRBD1 (6 bases). CDR1 SGHVS and CDR2 FNYEAQ come from the germline V gene. V was cut by 1 base and J by 3 bases, with 12 bases left in between. The CDR3 sequence is 15 residues long.

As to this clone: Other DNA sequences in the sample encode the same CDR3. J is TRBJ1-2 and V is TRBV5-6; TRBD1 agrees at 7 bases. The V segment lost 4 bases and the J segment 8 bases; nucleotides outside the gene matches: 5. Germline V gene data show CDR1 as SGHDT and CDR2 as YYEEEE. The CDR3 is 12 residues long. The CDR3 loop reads CASSVGQPGYTF. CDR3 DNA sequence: TGTGCCAGCAGCGTGGGACAGCCCGGCTACACCTTC. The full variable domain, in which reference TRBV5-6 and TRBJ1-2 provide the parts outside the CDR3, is DAGVTQSPTHLIKTRGQQVTLRCSPKSGHDTVSWYQQALGQGPQFIFQYYEEEERQRGNFPDRFSGHQFPNYSSELNVNALLLGDSALYLCASSVGQPGYTFGSGTRLTVV.

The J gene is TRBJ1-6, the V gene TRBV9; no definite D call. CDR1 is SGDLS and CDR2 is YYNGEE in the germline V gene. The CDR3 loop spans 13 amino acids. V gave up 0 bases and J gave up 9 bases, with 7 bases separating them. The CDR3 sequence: CASSVDQISPLHF. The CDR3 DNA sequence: TGTGCCAGCAGCGTAGATCAGATTTCACCCCTCCACTTT. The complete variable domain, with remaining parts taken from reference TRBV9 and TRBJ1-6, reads DSGVTQTPKHLITATGQRVTLRCSPRSGDLSVYWYQQSLDQGLQFLIQYYNGEERAKGNILERFSAQQFPDLHSELNLSSLELGDSALYFCASSVDQISPLHFGNGTRLTVT.

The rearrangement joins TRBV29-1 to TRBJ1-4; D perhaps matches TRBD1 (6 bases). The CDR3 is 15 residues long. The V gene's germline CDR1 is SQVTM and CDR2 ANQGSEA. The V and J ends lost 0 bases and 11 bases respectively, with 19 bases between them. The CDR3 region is CSVEDETGWSRKLFF. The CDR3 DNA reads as TGCAGCGTTGAAGATGAGACAGGCTGGTCTCGGAAACTGTTTTTT. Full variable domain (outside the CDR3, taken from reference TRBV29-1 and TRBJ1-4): SAVISQKPSRDICQRGTSLTIQCQVDSQVTMMFWYRQQPGQSLTLIATANQGSEATYESGFVIDKFPISRPNLTFSTLTVSNMSPEDSSIYLCSVEDETGWSRKLFFGSGTQLSVL.

The CDR3 nucleotides read TGTGCCAGCAGCGTAGAGACTAGTTCGTACGAGCAGTACTTC. Protein product: CASSVETSSYEQYF. The rearrangement joins TRBV9 to TRBJ2-7; weak D call: TRBD2 (6 bases). The germline gives CDR1 SGDLS, CDR2 YYNGEE. Trimming cost V 0 bases and J 4 bases, with 11 bases left between them. The CDR3 length is 14 residues.

This CDR3 reads CASSLSDRDNQPQHF. DNA for the CDR3: TGCGCCAGCAGCCTTTCGGACAGGGACAATCAGCCCCAGCATTTT. The chain uses TRBV4-1 and TRBJ1-5, with 8 bases matching TRBD1. Germline V CDR1 and CDR2: MGHRA, YSYEKL. This CDR3 has 15 amino acids. V was clipped by 4 bases and J by 3 bases; unmatched bases: 5.

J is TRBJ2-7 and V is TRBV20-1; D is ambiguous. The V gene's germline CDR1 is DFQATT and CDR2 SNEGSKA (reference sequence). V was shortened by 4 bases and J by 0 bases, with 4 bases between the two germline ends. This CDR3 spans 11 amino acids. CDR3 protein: CSATNSYEQYF. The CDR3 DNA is TGCAGTGCTACAAACTCCTACGAGCAGTACTTC.

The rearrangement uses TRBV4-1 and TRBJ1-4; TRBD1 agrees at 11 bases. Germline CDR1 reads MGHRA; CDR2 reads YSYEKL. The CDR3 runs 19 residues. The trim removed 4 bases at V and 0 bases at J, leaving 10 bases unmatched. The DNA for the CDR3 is TGCGCCAGCAGCCGAGACCGGGACAGGGGGTATCCAACTAATGAAAAACTGTTTTTT. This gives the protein CASSRDRDRGYPTNEKLFF.

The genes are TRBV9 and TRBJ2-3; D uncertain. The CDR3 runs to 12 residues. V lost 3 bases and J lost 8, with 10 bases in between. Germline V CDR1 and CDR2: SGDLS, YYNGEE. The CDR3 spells CASSGLSATQYF. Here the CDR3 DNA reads TGTGCCAGCAGCGGACTCTCGGCTACGCAGTATTTT.

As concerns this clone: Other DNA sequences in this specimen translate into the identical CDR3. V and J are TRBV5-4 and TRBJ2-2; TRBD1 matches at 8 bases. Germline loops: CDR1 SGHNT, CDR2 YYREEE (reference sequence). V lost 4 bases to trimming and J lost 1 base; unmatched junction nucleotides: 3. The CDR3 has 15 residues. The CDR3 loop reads CASSPGQGNTGELFF. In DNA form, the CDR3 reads TGTGCCAGCAGCCCTGGACAGGGGAACACCGGGGAGCTGTTTTTT.

The DNA of the CDR3 is TGTGCCAGCAGCTTGGTTGGGGCGGCTGAAGCTTTCTTT. Its translation is CASSLVGAAEAFF. V usage is TRBV5-6 and J usage is TRBJ1-1; a possible D gene is TRBD1 (5 bases). The CDR3 totals 13 residues. V gave up 0 bases and J gave up 6 bases, with 9 bases separating them. CDR1 is SGHDT and CDR2 is YYEEEE in the germline V gene.

The CDR3 DNA sequence: TGTGCCAGCAGCCCAGGGACTAGCGGACTCACAGATACGCAGTATTTT. Its protein product is CASSPGTSGLTDTQYF. The rearrangement links TRBV11-3 to TRBJ2-3; TRBD2 matches 11 bases. Germline-derived CDR1 and CDR2 are SGHNT and YENEEA. V was clipped by 5 bases and J by 2 bases; unmatched bases: 6. The CDR3 extends over 16 amino acids.

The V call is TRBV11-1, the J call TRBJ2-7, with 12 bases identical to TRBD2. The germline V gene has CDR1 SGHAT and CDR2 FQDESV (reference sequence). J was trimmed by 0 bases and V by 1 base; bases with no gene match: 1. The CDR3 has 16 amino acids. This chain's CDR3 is CASSLGLAGASYEQYF. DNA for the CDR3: TGTGCCAGCAGCTTAGGACTAGCGGGGGCCTCCTACGAGCAGTACTTC.

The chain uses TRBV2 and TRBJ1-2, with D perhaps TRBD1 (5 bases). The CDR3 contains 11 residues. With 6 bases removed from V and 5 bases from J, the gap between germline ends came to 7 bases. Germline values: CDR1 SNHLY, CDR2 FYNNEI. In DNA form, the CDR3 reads TGTGCCAGCAGCGCAGGGTATGGCTACACCTTC. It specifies CASSAGYGYTF. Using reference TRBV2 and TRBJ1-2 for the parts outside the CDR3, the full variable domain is EPEVTQTPSHQVTQMGQEVILRCVPISNHLYFYWYRQILGQKVEFLVSFYNNEISEKSEIFDDQFSVERPDGSNFTLKIRSTKLEDSAMYFCASSAGYGYTFGSGTRLTVV.

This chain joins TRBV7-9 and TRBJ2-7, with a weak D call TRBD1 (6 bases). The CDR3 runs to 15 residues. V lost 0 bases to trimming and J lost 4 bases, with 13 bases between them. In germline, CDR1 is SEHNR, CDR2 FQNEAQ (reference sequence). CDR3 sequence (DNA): TGTGCCAGCAGCTTAGCAGGACAGACTTCATACGAGCAGTACTTC. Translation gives CASSLAGQTSYEQYF.

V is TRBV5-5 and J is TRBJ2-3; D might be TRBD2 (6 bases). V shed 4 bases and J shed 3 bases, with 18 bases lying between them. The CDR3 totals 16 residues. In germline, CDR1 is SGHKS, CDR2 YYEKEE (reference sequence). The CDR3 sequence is CASSITGTAGTDTQYF. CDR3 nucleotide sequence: TGTGCCAGCAGCATAACCGGGACGGCGGGGACAGATACGCAGTATTTT.

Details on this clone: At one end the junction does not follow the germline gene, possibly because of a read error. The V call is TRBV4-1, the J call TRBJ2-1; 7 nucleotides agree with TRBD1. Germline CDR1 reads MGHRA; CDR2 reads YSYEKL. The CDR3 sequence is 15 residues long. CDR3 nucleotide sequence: TGCGCCAGCAGTCAAGGGGGCAGGGGAATCAATGAGCAGTTCTTC. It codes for CASSQGGRGINEQFF.

The CDR3 protein is CASSYNRGRLRDEQYF. CDR3 nucleotides: TGTGCCAGCAGTTACAACAGGGGGCGACTTCGGGACGAGCAGTACTTC. The chain carries TRBV6-5 and TRBJ2-7; 9 bases are a match to TRBD1. The length of the CDR3 is 16 residues. In germline, CDR1 is MNHEY, CDR2 SVGAGI. Trimming took 2 bases from V and 5 from J; bases not matched to a gene: 10.

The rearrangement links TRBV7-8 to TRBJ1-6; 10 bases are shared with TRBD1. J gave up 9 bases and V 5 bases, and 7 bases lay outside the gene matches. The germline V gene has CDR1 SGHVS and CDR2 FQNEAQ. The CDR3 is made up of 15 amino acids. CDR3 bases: TGTGCCAGCAGCACGGGGACAGGGGTGGGTTCACCCCTCCACTTT. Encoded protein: CASSTGTGVGSPLHF. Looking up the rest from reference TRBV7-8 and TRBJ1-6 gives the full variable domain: GAGVSQSPRYKVAKRGQDVALRCDPISGHVSLFWYQQALGQGPEFLTYFQNEAQLDKSGLPSDRFFAERPEGSVSTLKIQRTQQEDSAVYLCASSTGTGVGSPLHFGNGTRLTVT.

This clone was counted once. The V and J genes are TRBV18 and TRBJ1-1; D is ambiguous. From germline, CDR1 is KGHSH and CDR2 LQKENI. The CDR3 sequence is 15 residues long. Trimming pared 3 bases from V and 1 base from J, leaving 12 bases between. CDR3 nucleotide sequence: TGTGCCAGCTCACCTTGGATAACAGAGAACACTGAAGCTTTCTTT. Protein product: CASSPWITENTEAFF.

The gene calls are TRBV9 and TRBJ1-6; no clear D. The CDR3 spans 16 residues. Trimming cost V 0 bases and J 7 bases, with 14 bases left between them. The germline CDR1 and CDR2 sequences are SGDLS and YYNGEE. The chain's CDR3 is CASSVGPIRSNSPLHF. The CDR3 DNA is TGTGCCAGCAGCGTAGGTCCGATACGGTCGAATTCACCCCTCCACTTT.